This T cell receptor beta chain was captured in a study of shared T cell receptors in the human thymus. This clone showed up just a few times. CDR1 MNHEY and CDR2 SMNVEV come from the germline V gene (reference sequence). The V and J ends lost 5 bases and 1 base, in that order; junction bases with no gene match: 4. The CDR3 contains 15 residues. Sequenced by immunoSEQ multiplex PCR; TCRdb stores in-frame clones only, minus some. The sample gives about 500,000 clones, 70% to 80% of which show up once; more than 0.01% is in the top ten. A further study also used this sample, focusing on human thymus T cells. That report adds: There appeared to be biased usage of V and J genes in thymic and blood repertoires.

Source material: thymocytes. This chain links TRBV27 with TRBJ2-3, with TRBD2 matching 9 bases. The clonotype comes from a boy under two years old with a congenital heart defect. Here the CDR3 DNA reads TGTGCCAGCAGTACTAGCGGGTCGCGCACAGATACGCAGTATTTT. Protein product: CASSTSGSRTDTQYF.